This T cell receptor beta chain is from a study of T cell clonality in common variable immunodeficiency. Patients and controls were mostly of Caucasian heritage. Donors gave roughly 4.5 to 8 ml heparinized peripheral whole blood. Study-level points and caveats: CVID patient heterogeneity limited repertoire-clinical complication correlations. CVID subjects shared fewer TCRbeta clones than healthy controls did. Fewer deletions and N-nucleotide insertions were reportedly seen in common variable immunodeficiency TCR beta sequences.

With regard to this clone: Its matching antigen is unknown.

The method was immunoSEQ multiplex PCR; TCRdb's version includes in-frame clones alone and lacks a portion of them. The counts give just over 15,000 clones, none of them seen only once; more than 10% is held by the top ten. This sequence originates from a human donor with common variable immunodeficiency. Sequencing input: peripheral blood mononuclear cells.

Incomplete CDR3 DNA: TGCGCCAGCAGCTTGTTCGGCGGGCTGGCTCCTGGAAACACC. Amino acids: CASSLFGGLAPGNT. The complete CDR3 sequence is CASSLFGGLAPGNTIYF. The chain joins TRBV5-1 to TRBJ1-3, with unresolved D. The read is 3 residues too short to cover the CDR3 end, so that end is filled in from the germline J gene. CDR1 and CDR2 (germline): SGHRS, YFSETQ. CDR3 size: 17 residues. V was cut by 1 base and J by 2 bases, with 16 bases left in between.